Sequencing of this T cell receptor (beta chain) was carried out in a study of CD8 T cells in Susac syndrome. Whole-study context: Clinically active disease was present in six of the sequenced Susac syndrome patients. Roughly eight of these patients were in remission.

The authors carried out high-throughput sequencing of TCR beta. They applied it to CD8+ and CD4+ T cells obtained from blood. About this clonotype: Its antigen remains unknown.

Random hexamers were used to reverse transcribe an amount of about 0.5 to 1 ug RNA. An immunoSEQ multiplex PCR amplified TCR beta CDR3 over 54 Vbeta and 13 Jbeta. MiXCR, run by TCRdb on the immunoSEQ multiplex PCR reads, gives a single entry per CDR3 protein. The table records about 240,000 distinct CDR3 sequences, almost 97% of them present only once. Findings and limits, study-wide: Expansion of clones was not seen in the CD4+ T cell repertoires of Susac syndrome.

This clonotype was obtained from a human donor with Susac syndrome. The specimen sequenced was CD4+ T cells from PBMCs.

DNA for the CDR3: TGTGCCAGCAGCTCTCGACGTTCTGTGCATGGGGACCTTCAAGAGACCCAGTACTTC. Its protein is CASSSRRSVHGDLQETQYF. The gene calls are TRBV9 and TRBJ2-5; D tentatively fits TRBD1 or TRBD2 (5 bases each). The CDR3 runs to 19 residues. V was shortened by 4 bases and J by 2 bases, with 27 bases between the two germline ends. In germline, CDR1 is SGDLS, CDR2 YYNGEE.